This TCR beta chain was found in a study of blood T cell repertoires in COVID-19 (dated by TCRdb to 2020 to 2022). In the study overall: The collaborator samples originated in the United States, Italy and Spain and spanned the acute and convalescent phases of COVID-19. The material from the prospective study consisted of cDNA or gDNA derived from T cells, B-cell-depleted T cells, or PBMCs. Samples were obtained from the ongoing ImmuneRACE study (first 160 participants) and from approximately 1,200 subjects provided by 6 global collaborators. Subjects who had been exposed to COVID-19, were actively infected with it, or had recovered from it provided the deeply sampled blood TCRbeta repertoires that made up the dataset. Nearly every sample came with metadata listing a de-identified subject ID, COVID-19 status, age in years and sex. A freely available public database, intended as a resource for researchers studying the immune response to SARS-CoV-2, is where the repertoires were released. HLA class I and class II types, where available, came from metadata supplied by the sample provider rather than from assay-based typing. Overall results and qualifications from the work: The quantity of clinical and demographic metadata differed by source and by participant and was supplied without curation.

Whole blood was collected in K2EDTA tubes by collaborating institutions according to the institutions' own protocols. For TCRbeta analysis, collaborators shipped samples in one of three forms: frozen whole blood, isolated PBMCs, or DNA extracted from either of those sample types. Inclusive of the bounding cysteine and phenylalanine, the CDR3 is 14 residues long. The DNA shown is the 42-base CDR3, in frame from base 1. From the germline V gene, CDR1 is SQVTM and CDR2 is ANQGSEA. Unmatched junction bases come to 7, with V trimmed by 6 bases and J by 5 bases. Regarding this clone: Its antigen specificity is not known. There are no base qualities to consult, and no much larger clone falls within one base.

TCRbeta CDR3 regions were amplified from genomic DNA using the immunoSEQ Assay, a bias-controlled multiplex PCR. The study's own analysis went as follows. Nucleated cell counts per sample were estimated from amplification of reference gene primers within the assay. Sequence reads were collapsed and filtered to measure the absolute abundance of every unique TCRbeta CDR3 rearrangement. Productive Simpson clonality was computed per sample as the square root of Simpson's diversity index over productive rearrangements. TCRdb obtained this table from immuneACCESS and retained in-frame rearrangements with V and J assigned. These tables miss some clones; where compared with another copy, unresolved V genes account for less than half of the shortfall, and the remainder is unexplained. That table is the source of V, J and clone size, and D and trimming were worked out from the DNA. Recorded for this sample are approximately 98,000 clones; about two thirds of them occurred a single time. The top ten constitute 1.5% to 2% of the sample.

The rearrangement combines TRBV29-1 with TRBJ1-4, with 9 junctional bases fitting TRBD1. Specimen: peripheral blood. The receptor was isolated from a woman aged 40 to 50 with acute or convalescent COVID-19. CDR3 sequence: CSVEVGTGNEKLFF. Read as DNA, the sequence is TGCAGCGTGGAGGTCGGGACAGGGAATGAAAAACTGTTTTTT.